This T cell receptor (beta chain) was sequenced for a study of spatial heterogeneity in lung cancer. Time point specified: sample taken at primary tumor resection. From the 5' RACE reads, TCRdb called clonotypes with MiXCR, one entry per CDR3 protein. The top ten hold roughly 14% of the sample, which has fewer than 65,000 distinct CDR3 sequences, roughly 6.4% seen once. This clonotype has a count of ten or more. Here the sequenced sample was PBMCs, taken at surgery. This receptor was obtained from a female donor with early-stage non-small cell lung cancer.

DNA of the CDR3: TGTGCCAGCAGCAAACGATCCCCCCTACCTGAGACAGGGGGACCTGAAGCTTTCTTT. Translated: CASSKRSPLPETGGPEAFF. The chain joins TRBV21-1 to TRBJ1-1; the DNA was not compared with TRBD1, the D call given in the table. TRBV21-1 constitutes a pseudogene. This CDR3 contains 19 residues.